This T cell receptor (beta chain) appears in the sequencing data of a study of vaccination effects on CD4 cells after COVID-19. Study at large: Once vaccinated, a few convalescent patients were sampled both early and late afterward.

A word on this clone: Its target is unknown.

Germline CDR1 and CDR2: KGHSH and LQKENI. The CDR3 spans 15 residues. Trimming pared 4 bases from V and 1 base from J, leaving 13 bases between. Sequencing in the ViraFEST assay came after antigen-specific CD4+ T cells had been expanded with viral peptide pools, which were used to stimulate PBMC. Researchers isolated CD4+ T cells once less than 13 days of culture had elapsed. A positive SARS-CoV-2 PCR test fell between March and December 2020. Two-dose vaccination with either BNT162b2 or mRNA-1273 was given to the participants. For each well, 1.5 million to 2.5 million PBMC were cultured with 10 IU/ml IL-2 and around 9.1 ug/ml peptides. Days 3 and 7 saw half the medium replaced with IL-2 medium. Assay: immunoSEQ multiplex PCR; the TCRdb copy retains only in-frame clones and omits some. Among around 15,000 clones listed, 76% were seen once.

The sample in question was CD4+ T cells from PBMCs cultured with HCoV-NL63 spike peptides, obtained after COVID-19 vaccination. The V and J genes are TRBV18 and TRBJ1-2; D is possibly TRBD1 (5 bases). The sequence derives from a human donor who had a prior SARS-CoV-2 infection. The CDR3 sequence: CASSLGGTFNYGYTF. For the CDR3, the DNA is TGTGCCAGCTCACTCGGGGGGACCTTTAACTATGGCTACACCTTC.